This T cell receptor (beta chain) was identified during a study of T cell responses to AZD1222 COVID-19 vaccine. Using immunoSEQ multiplex PCR, the repertoire was profiled, and TCRdb retains in-frame clones only, with some absent. The table includes 150,000 to 170,000 clones, roughly 90% detected once. Study-wide results and caveats: Reportedly, nearly half of unique spike TCRs recognized epitopes outside B.1.351/B.1.1.7 mutations. Donors skewed white British and female; clonal diversity was possibly underestimated.

Regarding this clone: Its antigen is unidentified.

V was cut by 4 bases and J by 8 bases, with 16 bases left in between. The length of the CDR3 is 14 residues. Germline V gives CDR1 LGHDT, CDR2 YNNKEL (reference sequence). The sample here was peripheral blood, taken on day 0 of AZD1222 vaccination. V and J are TRBV3-1 (or the pseudogene TRBV3-2) and TRBJ2-3; the D gene is possibly TRBD2 (5 bases). This TCR derives from an adult in good health. The chain's CDR3 is CASSLSAGYGTQYF. In DNA, the CDR3 is TGTGCCAGCAGCCTTAGCGCCGGGTATGGTACGCAGTATTTT.